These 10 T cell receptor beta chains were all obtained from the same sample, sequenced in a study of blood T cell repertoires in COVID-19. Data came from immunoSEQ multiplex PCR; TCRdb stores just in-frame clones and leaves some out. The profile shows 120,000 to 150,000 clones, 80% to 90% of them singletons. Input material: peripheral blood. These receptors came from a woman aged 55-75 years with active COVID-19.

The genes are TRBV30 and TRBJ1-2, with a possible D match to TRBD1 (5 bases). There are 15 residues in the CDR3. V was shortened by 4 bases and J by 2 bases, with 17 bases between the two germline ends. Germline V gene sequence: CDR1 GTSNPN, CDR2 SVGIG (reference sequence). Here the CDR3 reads CAWTSQMTANYGYTF. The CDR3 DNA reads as TGTGCCTGGACCTCCCAAATGACAGCGAACTATGGCTACACCTTC.

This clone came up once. Here the CDR3 DNA reads TGTGCCTCCAGGTTCGGTGAGACCCAGTACTTC. It codes for CASRFGETQYF. The rearrangement links TRBV30 to TRBJ2-5; no clear D. V was clipped by 7 bases and J by 5 bases, with 11 bases between them. The germline V gene encodes CDR1 GTSNPN and CDR2 SVGIG (reference sequence). This CDR3 comprises 11 residues.

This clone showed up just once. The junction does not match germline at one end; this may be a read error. The CDR3 nucleotides read TGTGCCAGCAGCGAAGGACGTGACAGATGGTACACCGGGGAGCTGTTTTTT. Translated, it gives CASSEGRDRWYTGELFF. The chain is built from TRBV6-1 and TRBJ2-2, with a tentative D call TRBD1 (5 bases). The V gene's germline CDR1 is MNHNS and CDR2 SASEGT. The CDR3 has 17 residues.

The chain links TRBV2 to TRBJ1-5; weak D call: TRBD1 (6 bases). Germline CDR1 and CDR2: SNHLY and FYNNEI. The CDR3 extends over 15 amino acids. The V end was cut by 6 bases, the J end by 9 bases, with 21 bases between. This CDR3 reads CASSQRTVRRAPQHF. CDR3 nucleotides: TGTGCCAGCAGCCAAAGGACAGTAAGGCGCGCGCCCCAGCATTTT.

CDR3 loop: CASREEGSPLHF. The CDR3 DNA sequence: TGCGCCAGCAGGGAGGAGGGTTCACCCCTCCACTTT. The V gene is TRBV10-2, the J gene TRBJ1-6; D is unclear. This CDR3 spans 12 amino acids. From germline, CDR1 is WSHSY and CDR2 SAAADI. Trimming shortened V by 6 bases and J by 9 bases, and 9 bases separated the two germline ends.

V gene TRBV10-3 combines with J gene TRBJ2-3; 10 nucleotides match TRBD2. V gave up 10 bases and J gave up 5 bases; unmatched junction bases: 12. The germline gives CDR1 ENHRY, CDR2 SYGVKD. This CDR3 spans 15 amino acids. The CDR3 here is CATQTSGWYGDTQYF. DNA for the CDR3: TGTGCCACACAGACTAGCGGGTGGTATGGAGATACGCAGTATTTT.

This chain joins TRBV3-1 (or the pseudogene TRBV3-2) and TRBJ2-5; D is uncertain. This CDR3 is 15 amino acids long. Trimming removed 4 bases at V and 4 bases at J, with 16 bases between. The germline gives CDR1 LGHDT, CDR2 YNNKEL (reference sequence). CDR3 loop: CASSRPTTIGETQYF. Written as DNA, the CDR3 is TGTGCCAGCAGCCGCCCCACCACGATCGGAGAGACCCAGTACTTC.

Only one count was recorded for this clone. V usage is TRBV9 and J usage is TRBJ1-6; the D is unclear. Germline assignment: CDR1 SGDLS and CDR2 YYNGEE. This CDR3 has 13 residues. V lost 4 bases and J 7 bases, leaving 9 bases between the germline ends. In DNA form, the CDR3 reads TGTGCCAGCAGCACTACGGGGAATTCACCCCTCCACTTT. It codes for CASSTTGNSPLHF.

CDR3 amino acids: CASSKDSNYGYTF. CDR3 in DNA: TGTGCCAGCAGTAAGGACAGTAACTATGGCTACACCTTC. The chain couples TRBV6-5 to TRBJ1-2; D possibly corresponds to TRBD1 (6 bases). Germline CDR1 is MNHEY and CDR2 is SVGAGI. The CDR3 spans 13 residues. The V end was cut by 5 bases, the J end by 1 base, with 8 bases between.

CDR3 bases: TGTGCCAGCAGCCAGGACCCCGGGACTAGCGGGAGTATGGTGCAGTTCTTC. Translation: CASSQDPGTSGSMVQFF. The chain joins TRBV3-1 (or the pseudogene TRBV3-2) to TRBJ2-1, with 14 bases that match TRBD2. Germline CDR1 and CDR2: LGHDT and YNNKEL (reference sequence). V lost 3 bases and J lost 12; bases outside the gene matches: 13. The CDR3 has 17 residues.